This T cell receptor (beta chain) stems from a study of Ad26.COV2.S vaccination and SARS-CoV-2 variants. About the study: In the COV1001 trial, the donor was in the Ad26.COV2.S arm. Each vaccinee took Ad26.COV2.S intramuscularly, once or twice 56 days apart.

Assay used: immunoSEQ multiplex PCR; TCRdb lists only in-frame clones, some missing. Counted here are 300,000 to 350,000 clones, about 89% occurring once; the ten biggest clones make up approximately 4.5%. Treatment described: around 19 received Ad26.COV2.S at low or high dose, single or two shots; about 5 received placebo; per-sample allocation not given. On day 63 after the first injection, vaccine and placebo recipients gave samples. The TCR originated in a person between 18 and 60 years old who received the Ad26.COV2.S COVID-19 vaccine or a placebo. The source was peripheral blood, collected in a trial of Ad26.COV2.S vaccine versus placebo.

CDR3 bases: TGCGCCAGCAGCCAAGATCAGACAGGAGACTATGGCTACACCTTC. Its translation: CASSQDQTGDYGYTF. The chain uses TRBV4-3 and TRBJ1-2; D perhaps matches TRBD1 (6 bases). The CDR3 totals 15 residues. Trimming removed 0 bases at V and 3 bases at J, with 11 bases between. Germline V gene lookup returns CDR1 LGHNA and CDR2 YSLEER.